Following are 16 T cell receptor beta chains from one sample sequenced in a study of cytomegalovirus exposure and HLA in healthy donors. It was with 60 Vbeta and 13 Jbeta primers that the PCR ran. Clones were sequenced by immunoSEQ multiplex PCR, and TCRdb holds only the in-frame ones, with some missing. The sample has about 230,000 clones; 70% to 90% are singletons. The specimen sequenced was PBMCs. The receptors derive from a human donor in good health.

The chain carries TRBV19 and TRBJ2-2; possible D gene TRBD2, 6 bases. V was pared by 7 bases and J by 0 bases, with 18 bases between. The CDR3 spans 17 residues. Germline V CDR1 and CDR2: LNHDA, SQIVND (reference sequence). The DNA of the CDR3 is TGTGCCAGTACGGGGATGGAGGCTAGCGCGAACACCGGGGAGCTGTTTTTT. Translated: CASTGMEASANTGELFF.

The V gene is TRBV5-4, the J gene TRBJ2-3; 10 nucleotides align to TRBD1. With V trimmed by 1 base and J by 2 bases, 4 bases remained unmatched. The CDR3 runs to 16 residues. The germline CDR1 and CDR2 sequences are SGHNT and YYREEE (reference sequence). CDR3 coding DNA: TGTGCCAGCAGCTTGAAAGGGACAGGGGCCACAGATACGCAGTATTTT. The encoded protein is CASSLKGTGATDTQYF. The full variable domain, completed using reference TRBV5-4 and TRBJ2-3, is ETGVTQSPTHLIKTRGQQVTLRCSSQSGHNTVSWYQQALGQGPQFIFQYYREEENGRGNFPPRFSGLQFPNYSSELNVNALELDDSALYLCASSLKGTGATDTQYFGPGTRLTVL.

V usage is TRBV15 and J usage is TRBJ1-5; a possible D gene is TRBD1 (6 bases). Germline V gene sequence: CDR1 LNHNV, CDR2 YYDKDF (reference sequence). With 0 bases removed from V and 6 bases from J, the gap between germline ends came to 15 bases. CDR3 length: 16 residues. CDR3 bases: TGTGCCACCAGCAGAGATTGGCAGGGGATGAGTCAGCCCCAGCATTTT. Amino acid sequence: CATSRDWQGMSQPQHF.

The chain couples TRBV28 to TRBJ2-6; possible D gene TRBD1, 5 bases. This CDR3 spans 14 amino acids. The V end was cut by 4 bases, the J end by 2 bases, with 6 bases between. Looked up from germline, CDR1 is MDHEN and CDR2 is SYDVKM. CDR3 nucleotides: TGTGCCAGCAGTTCAGGGACTGGGGCCAACGTCCTGACTTTC. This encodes CASSSGTGANVLTF.

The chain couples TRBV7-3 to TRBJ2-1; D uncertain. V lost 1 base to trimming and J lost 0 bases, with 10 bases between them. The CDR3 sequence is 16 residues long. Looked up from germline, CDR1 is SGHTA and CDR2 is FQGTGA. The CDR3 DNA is TGTGCCAGCAGCTTAAGAATTACCAGCTCCTACAATGAGCAGTTCTTC. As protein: CASSLRITSSYNEQFF.

CDR3 in amino acids: CASSFPGRTEAFF. CDR3 DNA: TGTGCCAGCAGCTTCCCCGGGAGGACTGAAGCTTTCTTT. The chain links TRBV7-9 to TRBJ1-1; no clear D gene. Trimming cost V 3 bases and J 5 bases, with 10 bases left between them. This CDR3 region has 13 residues. From germline, CDR1 is SEHNR and CDR2 FQNEAQ (reference sequence).

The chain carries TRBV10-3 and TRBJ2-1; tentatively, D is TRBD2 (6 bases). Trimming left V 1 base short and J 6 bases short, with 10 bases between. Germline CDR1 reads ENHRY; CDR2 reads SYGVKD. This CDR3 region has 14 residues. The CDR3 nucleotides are TGTGCCATCAGTGAGTGGGGACTCCTCAATGAGCAGTTCTTC. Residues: CAISEWGLLNEQFF.

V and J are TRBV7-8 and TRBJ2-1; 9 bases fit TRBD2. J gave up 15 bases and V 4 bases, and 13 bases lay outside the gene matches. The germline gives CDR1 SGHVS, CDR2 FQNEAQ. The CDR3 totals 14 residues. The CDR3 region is CASSSLRLAGEWFF. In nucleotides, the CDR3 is TGTGCCAGCAGCTCCCTTCGTTTAGCGGGAGAGTGGTTCTTC.

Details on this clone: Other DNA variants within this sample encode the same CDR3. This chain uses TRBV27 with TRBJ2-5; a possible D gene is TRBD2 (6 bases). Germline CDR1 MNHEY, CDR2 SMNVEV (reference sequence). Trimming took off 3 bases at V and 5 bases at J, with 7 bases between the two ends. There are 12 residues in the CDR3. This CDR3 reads CASSFRGETQYF. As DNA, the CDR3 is TGTGCCAGCAGTTTCCGGGGGGAGACCCAGTACTTC.

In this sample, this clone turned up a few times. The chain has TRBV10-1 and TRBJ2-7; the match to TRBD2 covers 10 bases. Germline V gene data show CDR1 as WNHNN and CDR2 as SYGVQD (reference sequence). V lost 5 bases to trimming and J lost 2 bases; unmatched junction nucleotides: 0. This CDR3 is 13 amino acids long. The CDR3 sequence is CASSLAGAYEQYF. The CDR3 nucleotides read TGCGCCAGCAGTCTAGCGGGGGCCTACGAGCAGTACTTC.

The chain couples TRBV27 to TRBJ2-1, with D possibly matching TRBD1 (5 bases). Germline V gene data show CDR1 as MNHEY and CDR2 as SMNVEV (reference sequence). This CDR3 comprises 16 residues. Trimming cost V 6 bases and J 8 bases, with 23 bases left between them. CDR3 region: CASRGVRSKFRDEQFF. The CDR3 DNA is TGTGCCAGCAGAGGGGTGAGGTCCAAATTTAGGGATGAGCAGTTCTTC.

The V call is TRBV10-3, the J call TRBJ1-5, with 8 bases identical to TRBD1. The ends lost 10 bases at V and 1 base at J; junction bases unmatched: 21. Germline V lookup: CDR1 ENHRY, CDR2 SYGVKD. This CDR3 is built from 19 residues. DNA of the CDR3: TGTGCCACCAGCTCCAGGTGGCAGGGGGCTCAAGCGAGCAATCAGCCCCAGCATTTT. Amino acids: CATSSRWQGAQASNQPQHF.

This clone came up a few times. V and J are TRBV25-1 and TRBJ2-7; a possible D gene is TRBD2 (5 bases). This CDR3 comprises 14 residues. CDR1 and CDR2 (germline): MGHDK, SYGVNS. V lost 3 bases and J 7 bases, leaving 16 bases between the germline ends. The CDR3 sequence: CASSDPGIWEEQYF. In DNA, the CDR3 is TGTGCCAGCAGTGATCCGGGGATATGGGAAGAGCAGTACTTC.

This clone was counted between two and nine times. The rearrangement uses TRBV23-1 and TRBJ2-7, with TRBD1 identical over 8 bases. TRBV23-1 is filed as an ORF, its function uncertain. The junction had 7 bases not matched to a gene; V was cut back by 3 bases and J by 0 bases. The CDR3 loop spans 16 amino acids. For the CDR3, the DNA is TGCGCCAGCAGTCAGGCAGGGGGCTTCCTCTCCTACGAGCAGTACTTC. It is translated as CASSQAGGFLSYEQYF.

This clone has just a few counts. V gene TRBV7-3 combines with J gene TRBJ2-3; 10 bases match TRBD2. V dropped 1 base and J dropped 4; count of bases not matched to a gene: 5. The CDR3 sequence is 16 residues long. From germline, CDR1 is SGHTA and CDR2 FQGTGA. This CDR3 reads CASSLRSGRVADTQYF. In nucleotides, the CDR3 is TGTGCCAGCAGCTTAAGGAGCGGGAGGGTGGCAGATACGCAGTATTTT.

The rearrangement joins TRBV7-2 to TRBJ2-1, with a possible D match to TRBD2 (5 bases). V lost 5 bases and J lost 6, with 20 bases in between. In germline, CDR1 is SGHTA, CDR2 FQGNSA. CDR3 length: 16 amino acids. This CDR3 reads CASSPMPGKPSNEQFF. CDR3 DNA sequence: TGTGCCAGCAGCCCAATGCCGGGAAAGCCTTCCAATGAGCAGTTCTTC.